This T cell receptor beta chain was identified in a study of blood T cell repertoires in COVID-19. Study in general: COVID-19 samples from acute and convalescent phases originated in the United States, Italy and Spain. Sources were T cells, B-cell-depleted T cells, or PBMCs; the material itself was cDNA or gDNA.

Per the original data handling: Using reference gene primer amplification, nucleated cell counts were estimated. Only in-frame clones appear in the TCRdb table, and some are missing; sequencing was by immunoSEQ multiplex PCR. V and J calls and clone size follow that table, whereas D and trimming were derived from the DNA. This table has around 140,000 clones, about four fifths appearing once. Per germline, CDR1 SGHTA and CDR2 FQGTGA. V dropped 5 bases and J dropped 0 bases, with 17 bases sitting between them. The CDR3 runs 17 residues. V gene TRBV7-3 combines with J gene TRBJ2-1; tentatively, D is TRBD2 (6 bases). The sample was peripheral blood. The TCR originated in a human donor in a cohort sampled during active COVID-19. DNA of the CDR3: TGTGCCAGCAGCCCAGTAGGTGGGAGGTCCTCCTACAATGAGCAGTTCTTC. Its translation: CASSPVGGRSSYNEQFF. The full variable domain, in which reference TRBV7-3 and TRBJ2-1 provide the parts outside the CDR3, is GAGVSQTPSNKVTEKGKYVELRCDPISGHTALYWYRQSLGQGPEFLIYFQGTGAADDSGLPNDRFFAVRPEGSVSTLKIQRTERGDSAVYLCASSPVGGRSSYNEQFFGPGTRLTVL.